The 7 T cell receptor beta chains below all came from one sample that was sequenced in a study of T-cell memory formation after mild COVID-19. MiXCR, run by TCRdb on the 5' RACE reads, gives a single entry per CDR3 protein. The sample lists over 500,000 distinct CDR3 sequences; roughly 17% were seen once. Sequenced material: PBMCs or a T cell subset sorted from them (not recorded which). Receptor source: an adult woman who had mild COVID-19 (a few samples of this study predate the infection). Cell type and time point are not known.

This chain joins TRBV6-5 and TRBJ1-2; D uncertain. Germline CDR1 and CDR2: MNHEY and SVGAGI. Trimming cost V 0 bases and J 4 bases, with 6 bases left between them. This CDR3 comprises 13 residues. CDR3 sequence: CASSYSTGYGYTF. Here the CDR3 DNA reads TGTGCCAGCAGTTACTCGACCGGCTATGGCTACACCTTC.

This clonotype occurred a few times. V usage is TRBV12-5 and J usage is TRBJ2-4; D is unresolved. The V and J ends lost 1 base and 3 bases respectively, with 16 bases between them. CDR1 is LGHNT, CDR2 FRNRAP, per germline. This CDR3 region has 17 residues. This CDR3 is CASGLALMQGIKNIQYF. The CDR3 DNA is TGTGCTAGTGGTTTGGCCCTTATGCAAGGGATCAAAAACATTCAGTACTTC.

There are a few counts of this clonotype. This chain joins TRBV12-3 or TRBV12-4 and TRBJ1-2, with 7 bases matching TRBD1. The ends lost 5 bases at V and 2 bases at J; junction bases unmatched: 8. The length of the CDR3 is 15 residues. The CDR3 sequence is CASSLGTAPNYGYTF. CDR3 coding DNA: TGTGCCAGCAGTCTTGGGACAGCTCCAAACTATGGCTACACCTTC.

The sample holds a few counts of this clonotype. The chain couples TRBV5-1 to TRBJ1-2; 10 bases align to TRBD1. The CDR3 spans 16 residues. CDR1 and CDR2 from the germline V gene are SGHRS and YFSETQ. V was clipped by 3 bases and J by 2 bases; unmatched bases: 7. CDR3 region: CASSSAGQGTNYGYTF. The DNA of the CDR3 is TGCGCCAGCAGCTCGGCGGGACAGGGGACCAACTATGGCTACACCTTC.

This clonotype was counted ten times or more. V usage is TRBV9 and J usage is TRBJ2-7; possible D gene TRBD1, 6 bases. The CDR3 spans 14 residues. V was pared by 2 bases and J by 2 bases, with 11 bases between. Germline V gene data show CDR1 as SGDLS and CDR2 as YYNGEE. CDR3 protein: CASSVGQGTYEQYF. In DNA form, the CDR3 reads TGTGCCAGCAGCGTGGGTCAGGGGACCTACGAGCAGTACTTC.

This clonotype appeared a few times. The chain carries TRBV14 and TRBJ2-7; D unresolved. CDR3 length: 12 residues. The germline CDR1 and CDR2 sequences are SGHDN and FVKESK. Trimming pared 1 base from V and 7 bases from J, leaving 8 bases between. CDR3 sequence (DNA): TGTGCCAGCAGCCAAGTATCTCCAGAGCAGTACTTC. Translated, it gives CASSQVSPEQYF.

J is TRBJ2-3 and V is TRBV15; 8 bases are shared with TRBD1. Unmatched junction bases numbered 8, after V lost 1 base and J lost 5 bases. The CDR3 extends over 16 amino acids. Germline CDR1 LNHNV, CDR2 YYDKDF (reference sequence). The CDR3 region has the DNA TGTGCCACCAGCAGAGGTGGCAGGGGGCAGGGAGATACGCAGTATTTT. This translates into CATSRGGRGQGDTQYF.